The clone carrying this TCR beta chain was detected a few times. Per the original methods: The assay estimated nucleated cells by amplifying reference gene primers. TCRdb's table, derived via immunoSEQ multiplex PCR, lists solely in-frame clones and lacks some. Clone size and V and J calls were adopted from that table, with D and trimming inferred from the DNA. The data show around 160,000 clones, with roughly 78% seen just once and nearly 15% held by the top ten. This record comes from a study of blood T cell repertoires in COVID-19. The wider study: Donors in the United States, Italy and Spain gave samples during acute or convalescent COVID-19. PBMCs, B-cell-depleted T cells, or T cells were the source of the cDNA or gDNA that made up the material.

Trimming pared 0 bases from V and 1 base from J, leaving 6 bases between. Germline CDR1 is LGHNA and CDR2 is YNFKEQ. This CDR3 spans 14 amino acids. The chain is built from TRBV4-2 and TRBJ1-1; D not certain. This clonotype originated in a human donor with acute or convalescent COVID-19. The donor label of this sample is uncertain. Sequenced input: peripheral blood. The CDR3 reads CASSQDSKNTEAFF. CDR3 nucleotide sequence: TGTGCCAGCAGCCAAGATTCAAAGAACACTGAAGCTTTCTTT.